The next 30 T cell receptor beta chains were all read from a single sample in a study of blood T cells in healthy people across ages. Primed by a sample-barcoded 5' primer and a J-beta primer mix, a second PCR proceeded for roughly 6 to 12 cycles. TCRdb used MiXCR to reprocess the 5' RACE reads, holding one entry per CDR3 protein. Here the sample spans about 600,000 distinct CDR3 sequences, roughly 48% being singletons. Sequencing input: blood. The receptors originated from an elderly man in good health.

The chain employs TRBV20-1 and TRBJ2-7; the match to TRBD1 covers 9 bases. This CDR3 comprises 16 residues. V dropped 3 bases and J dropped 1; count of bases not matched to a gene: 10. The germline CDR1 and CDR2 sequences are DFQATT and SNEGSKA (reference sequence). CDR3 sequence (DNA): TGCAGTGCTAGGGGGCTGGTAGGACAGGGGTCCTACGAGCAGTACTTC. Translated: CSARGLVGQGSYEQYF.

This clonotype has just a few counts. The chain joins TRBV5-1 to TRBJ2-1; D perhaps matches TRBD2 (6 bases). Germline CDR1 is SGHRS and CDR2 is YFSETQ. V was shortened by 3 bases and J by 8 bases, with 18 bases between the two germline ends. The length of the CDR3 is 15 residues. CDR3 DNA: TGCGCCAGCAGCTCCCAAGGGCGGAGGAGGGATGAGCAGTTCTTC. The encoded protein is CASSSQGRRRDEQFF.

For the CDR3, the DNA is TGTGCCAGCAGCCAAGGCAGGGGGCCTGAGCAGTACTTC. Residues: CASSQGRGPEQYF. The chain carries TRBV3-1 and TRBJ2-7, with TRBD1 matching 8 bases. The CDR3 covers 13 residues. CDR1 is LGHDT and CDR2 is YNNKEL in the germline V gene (reference sequence). V gave up 1 base and J gave up 7 bases; unmatched junction bases: 3.

This clonotype was counted a few times. The chain has TRBV20-1 and TRBJ2-1; TRBD2 matches at 7 bases. The germline gives CDR1 DFQATT, CDR2 SNEGSKA (reference sequence). This CDR3 comprises 15 residues. V was clipped by 3 bases and J by 7 bases; unmatched bases: 12. The CDR3 coding sequence is TGCAGTGCTAGCAGGCCTCAGGGAGGGCGGAATGAGCAGTTCTTC. Translation gives CSASRPQGGRNEQFF.

This sequence joins TRBV30 and TRBJ1-2; 8 nucleotides agree with TRBD1. The germline V gene has CDR1 GTSNPN and CDR2 SVGIG (reference sequence). After removal of 4 bases from V and 3 bases from J, the junction contained 4 bases not matched to a gene. The CDR3 has 13 amino acids. The CDR3 nucleotides read TGTGCCTGGACCGCGGACAGGGACTATGGCTACACCTTC. It translates to CAWTADRDYGYTF.

V gene TRBV5-1 combines with J gene TRBJ2-7; unclear D gene. V lost 3 bases and J 1 base, leaving 8 bases between the germline ends. This CDR3 is built from 13 residues. CDR1 and CDR2 from the germline V gene are SGHRS and YFSETQ. CDR3 sequence: CASSWIGSYEQYF. The DNA for the CDR3 is TGCGCCAGCAGCTGGATTGGTTCCTACGAGCAGTACTTC.

V and J are TRBV20-1 and TRBJ2-5; the D gene is possibly TRBD1 (5 bases). V lost 6 bases, J lost 1 base, and 12 bases lay in between. Germline loops: CDR1 DFQATT, CDR2 SNEGSKA (reference sequence). CDR3 length: 13 amino acids. The CDR3 nucleotides are TGCAGTGCCTTCAGAACAGGCCAAGAGACCCAGTACTTC. This gives the protein CSAFRTGQETQYF.

This clonotype was counted between two and nine times. The V call is TRBV11-2, the J call TRBJ2-5; D unresolved. In germline, CDR1 is SGHAT, CDR2 FQNNGV. This CDR3 region has 15 residues. V lost 1 base and J 3 bases, leaving 12 bases between the germline ends. The CDR3 DNA sequence: TGTGCCAGCAGCTTAGTCGGGTATTTTGAAGAGACCCAGTACTTC. Protein product: CASSLVGYFEETQYF.

The rearrangement joins TRBV5-1 to TRBJ1-2, with D uncertain. This CDR3 spans 15 amino acids. The V end lost 0 bases, the J end lost 1 base, and 10 bases lay between the germline ends. Germline CDR1 and CDR2: SGHRS and YFSETQ. CDR3 residues: CASSLATGNNYGYTF. CDR3 sequence (DNA): TGCGCCAGCAGCTTGGCGACCGGGAATAACTATGGCTACACCTTC.

The J gene is TRBJ1-1, the V gene TRBV7-2; possibly TRBD1 for D (6 bases). Trimming shortened V by 5 bases and J by 7 bases, and 14 bases separated the two germline ends. The CDR3 length is 13 residues. Germline V gene data show CDR1 as SGHTA and CDR2 as FQGNSA. The CDR3 DNA reads TGTGCCAGCAGCGCCCACCCAGGGGTTGAAGCTTTCTTT. Residues: CASSAHPGVEAFF.

The chain employs TRBV20-1 and TRBJ2-3; D is tentatively TRBD1 or TRBD2 (6 bases each). Germline CDR1 and CDR2: DFQATT and SNEGSKA (reference sequence). V was cut by 6 bases and J by 2 bases, with 18 bases left in between. The CDR3 has 15 residues. CDR3 sequence reads: CSASPGGPLTDTQYF. The CDR3 DNA reads TGCAGTGCGAGCCCTGGGGGGCCCCTCACAGATACGCAGTATTTT.

As regards this clonotype: One end of the junction fails to match germline, which may point to a read error. The V call is TRBV6-5, the J call TRBJ2-3; D may correspond to TRBD1 or TRBD2 (6 bases each). Germline V lookup: CDR1 MNHEY, CDR2 SVGAGI. CDR3 length: 16 amino acids. Written as DNA, the CDR3 is TGTGCCAGCAGTTACTCGATGGGGGGACACACAGATACGCCGTATTTT. Amino acid sequence: CASSYSMGGHTDTPYF.

The genes are TRBV15 and TRBJ2-7; D tentatively reads TRBD1 or TRBD2 (5 bases each). V gave up 2 bases and J gave up 2 bases, with 13 bases separating them. From germline, CDR1 is LNHNV and CDR2 YYDKDF (reference sequence). The CDR3 runs to 15 residues. The CDR3 coding sequence is TGTGCCACCAGCAGAAGGGACGGAACAACCTACGAGCAGTACTTC. This gives the protein CATSRRDGTTYEQYF.

J is TRBJ2-1 and V is TRBV7-3; D is perhaps TRBD1 (6 bases). The V gene's germline CDR1 is SGHTA and CDR2 FQGTGA. There are 13 residues in the CDR3. V gave up 5 bases and J gave up 12 bases, with 17 bases separating them. The CDR3 nucleotides read TGTGCCAGCAGCCCGACCTTCGGACAGTTGCAGTTCTTC. As protein: CASSPTFGQLQFF.

This clonotype appeared a few times. The V and J genes are TRBV20-1 and TRBJ2-5; D uncertain. Germline-derived CDR1 and CDR2 are DFQATT and SNEGSKA (reference sequence). The V end lost 5 bases, the J end lost 3 bases, and 13 bases lay between the germline ends. The CDR3 extends over 13 amino acids. The CDR3 coding sequence is TGCAGTGCTTCGCGTACATTCAAAGAGACCCAGTACTTC. Translation gives CSASRTFKETQYF.

This clonotype was seen once. The chain has TRBV12-3 or TRBV12-4 and TRBJ2-3; possibly TRBD1 for D (6 bases). Trimming stripped 6 bases from V and 0 bases from J, with 16 bases between. This CDR3 contains 16 residues. This CDR3 reads CASSPPGHSSTDTQYF. As DNA, the CDR3 is TGTGCCAGCAGCCCCCCGGGACATAGTAGCACAGATACGCAGTATTTT.

The chain uses TRBV29-1 and TRBJ2-5; D tentatively fits TRBD1 or TRBD2 (5 bases each). Germline values: CDR1 SQVTM, CDR2 ANQGSEA. Trimming stripped 5 bases from V and 5 bases from J, with 12 bases between. The CDR3 covers 12 residues. CDR3 loop: CSVSGTGETQYF. The CDR3 bases are TGCAGCGTTTCCGGGACGGGCGAGACCCAGTACTTC.

The chain uses TRBV20-1 and TRBJ2-7, with D perhaps TRBD2 (6 bases). CDR3 length: 14 amino acids. Germline V gene sequence: CDR1 DFQATT, CDR2 SNEGSKA (reference sequence). The CDR3 DNA reads TGCAGCGCTGGACTCGGGGGTAGTATTATGCGGCAGTACTTC. Its protein product is CSAGLGGSIMRQYF.

The chain couples TRBV9 to TRBJ2-7; no definite D call. The CDR3 sequence is 14 residues long. V gave up 0 bases and J gave up 0 bases, with 7 bases separating them. Germline CDR1 reads SGDLS; CDR2 reads YYNGEE. CDR3 sequence: CASSVDHSSYEQYF. CDR3 bases: TGTGCCAGCAGCGTAGACCACAGCTCCTACGAGCAGTACTTC.

The chain joins TRBV27 to TRBJ2-5; 7 bases agree with TRBD2. The DNA end favors TRBJ2-7, so the J call may be wrong. CDR1 and CDR2 from the germline V gene are MNHEY and SMNVEV (reference sequence). The CDR3 loop spans 16 amino acids. CDR3 residues: CASSPTASGATYEQYF. CDR3 coding DNA: TGTGCCAGCAGCCCCACTGCTAGCGGAGCAACCTACGAGCAGTACTTC.

Only a few counts were recorded for this clonotype. The J gene is TRBJ2-4, the V gene TRBV20-1; D is possibly TRBD1 (6 bases). This CDR3 is built from 14 residues. V lost 4 bases, J lost 0 bases, and 10 bases lay in between. The V gene's germline CDR1 is DFQATT and CDR2 SNEGSKA (reference sequence). The DNA of the CDR3 is TGCAGTGCTATGAGGACAGTAGCCAAAAACATTCAGTACTTC. It is translated as CSAMRTVAKNIQYF.

A few counts support this clonotype. This sequence joins TRBV3-1 and TRBJ2-1, with 12 bases matching TRBD2. The trim removed 3 bases at V and 1 base at J, leaving 7 bases unmatched. The germline gives CDR1 LGHDT, CDR2 YNNKEL (reference sequence). This CDR3 comprises 18 residues. In DNA form, the CDR3 reads TGTGCCAGCAGCCATGGGCTAGCGGGAGGGCCTTCCTACAATGAGCAGTTCTTC. It yields the protein CASSHGLAGGPSYNEQFF.

The V and J genes are TRBV20-1 and TRBJ2-5, with D unclear. The CDR3 runs to 13 residues. The V gene lost 5 bases and the J gene lost 11 bases, with 21 bases spanning the gap. Germline values: CDR1 DFQATT, CDR2 SNEGSKA (reference sequence). In DNA form, the CDR3 reads TGCAGTGCTGGTGGTGGCTCCTACAATGAGCAGTACTTC. This gives the protein CSAGGGSYNEQYF.

The rearrangement links TRBV3-1 to TRBJ2-7; weak D call: TRBD2 (5 bases). Trimming took off 7 bases at V and 6 bases at J, with 19 bases between the two ends. The CDR3 consists of 14 residues. The V gene's germline CDR1 is LGHDT and CDR2 YNNKEL (reference sequence). In nucleotides, the CDR3 is TGTGCCAGCAAGGAGGCGCTAGCAGATGGCGAGCAGTACTTC. It codes for CASKEALADGEQYF.

The chain couples TRBV11-2 to TRBJ2-4; 7 positions match TRBD2. The end of the DNA fits TRBJ2-5 better, so the J call may be wrong. The CDR3 length is 15 residues. CDR1 is SGHAT, CDR2 FQNNGV, per germline. This CDR3 is CASSFRGAGEETQYF. CDR3 in DNA: TGTGCCAGCAGCTTCAGAGGGGCGGGGGAAGAGACCCAGTACTTC.

This clonotype appeared once. The V and J genes are TRBV7-9 and TRBJ2-2; TRBD2 is a possible D gene (6 bases). Germline V gene lookup returns CDR1 SEHNR and CDR2 FQNEAQ (reference sequence). CDR3 length: 15 amino acids. V was cut by 1 base and J by 5 bases, with 11 bases left in between. The CDR3 here is CASSLGGTRTGELFF. The DNA for the CDR3 is TGTGCCAGCAGCTTAGGCGGGACGAGGACCGGGGAGCTGTTTTTT. Complete variable domain (other parts from reference TRBV7-9 and TRBJ2-2): DTGVSQNPRHKITKRGQNVTFRCDPISEHNRLYWYRQTLGQGPEFLTYFQNEAQLEKSRLLSDRFSAERPKGSFSTLEIQRTEQGDSAMYLCASSLGGTRTGELFFGEGSRLTVL.

This clonotype was seen a handful of times. V usage is TRBV5-1 and J usage is TRBJ2-3, with 7 bases matching TRBD1. The CDR3 runs 16 residues. V trimming: 0 bases; J trimming: 5 bases; junction bases outside the gene matches: 9. Per germline, CDR1 SGHRS and CDR2 YFSETQ. The CDR3 DNA reads TGCGCCAGCAGCTTGGGACAGGGCAAAGATATAGATACGCAGTATTTT. This sequence encodes CASSLGQGKDIDTQYF.

Details on this clonotype: This may come from a read error, since a much larger clone is one base off. The chain uses TRBV6-6 and TRBJ1-1; 7 nucleotides match TRBD1. The CDR3 sequence is 15 residues long. V gave up 6 bases and J gave up 0 bases; unmatched junction bases: 7. CDR1 and CDR2 from the germline V gene are MNHNY and SVGAGI (reference sequence). The chain's CDR3 is CASRGQGGLNTEAFF. CDR3 coding DNA: TGTGCCAGCAGGGGCCAGGGGGGGCTGAACACTGAAGCTTTCTTT.

This clonotype was detected only a few times. The gene calls are TRBV29-1 and TRBJ2-1; 9 positions match TRBD2. The CDR3 spans 15 residues. V was pared by 4 bases and J by 8 bases, with 12 bases of the junction left unmatched. The germline CDR1 and CDR2 sequences are SQVTM and ANQGSEA. CDR3 sequence (DNA): TGCAGCGTTGTAAACGTAGCGGGAGTAGGGGATGAGCAGTTCTTC. Protein sequence: CSVVNVAGVGDEQFF.

This chain uses TRBV6-5 with TRBJ1-5; the match to TRBD1 covers 11 bases. Per the germline V gene, CDR1 is MNHEY and CDR2 is SVGAGI. V shed 8 bases and J 7 bases; nucleotides not matched to a gene: 10. This CDR3 is built from 15 residues. The CDR3 region is CASGTGQGAKQPQHF. In DNA form, the CDR3 reads TGTGCCAGCGGGACCGGACAGGGGGCGAAGCAGCCCCAGCATTTT.